Listed here are 32 T cell receptor beta chains from one sample, sequenced in a study of T-cell memory formation after mild COVID-19. TCRdb ran MiXCR on the 5' RACE reads and lists one entry per CDR3 protein. The table lists roughly 300,000 distinct CDR3 sequences, around 8% of them singletons. Source material: PBMCs or a T cell subset sorted from them (not recorded which). All receptors derive from a man aged 18 to 30 who had mild COVID-19 (a few samples of this study predate the infection). Cell type and time point are not known.

CDR3 nucleotide sequence: TGCGCCAGCAGCTTACCCAGGGGCCCCTACAATGAGCAGTTCTTC. This translates into CASSLPRGPYNEQFF. The rearrangement uses TRBV5-1 and TRBJ2-1, with D possibly TRBD1 on 6 matching bases. Germline-derived CDR1 and CDR2 are SGHRS and YFSETQ. V lost 2 bases and J 2 bases, leaving 11 bases between the germline ends. The CDR3 spans 15 residues.

The J gene is TRBJ2-1, the V gene TRBV6-5; TRBD2 agrees at 14 bases. V shed 5 bases, J shed 0 bases, and the junction held 3 bases outside the gene matches. Germline-derived CDR1 and CDR2 are MNHEY and SVGAGI. The CDR3 is made up of 17 amino acids. CDR3 residues: CASSIGLAGGSYNEQFF. The DNA of the CDR3 is TGTGCCAGCAGTATCGGACTAGCGGGGGGCTCCTACAATGAGCAGTTCTTC.

Only a few counts were recorded for this clonotype. V usage is TRBV6-2 or TRBV6-3 and J usage is TRBJ2-7; 10 nucleotides match TRBD1. V gave up 6 bases and J gave up 2 bases; unmatched junction bases: 10. This CDR3 has 16 amino acids. Germline V gene data show CDR1 as MNHEY and CDR2 as SVGEGT. The CDR3 region has the DNA TGTGCCAGCAGCCCACTATCCGGGACAGGGGCCTACGAGCAGTACTTC. This encodes CASSPLSGTGAYEQYF.

This clonotype was found many times. The chain couples TRBV24-1 to TRBJ2-1; D might be TRBD1 or TRBD2, each matching 5 bases. Germline CDR1 and CDR2: KGHDR and SFDVKD. The CDR3 sequence is 15 residues long. Trimming cost V 3 bases and J 3 bases, with 11 bases left between them. CDR3 nucleotide sequence: TGTGCCACCAGTGATGGGGGAGTTCGCTACAATGAGCAGTTCTTC. This translates into CATSDGGVRYNEQFF.

As to this clonotype: One junction end does not reproduce the germline sequence, and a read error may be involved. The V gene is TRBV7-7, the J gene TRBJ2-3, with D uncertain. The CDR3 totals 13 residues. The V gene's germline CDR1 is SSHAT and CDR2 FNYEAQ (reference sequence). CDR3 nucleotide sequence: TGTGCTAGCAGCAATGACAACACAGATACGCAGTATTTT. Its translation is CASSNDNTDTQYF.

V gene TRBV5-1 combines with J gene TRBJ2-7; D tentatively fits TRBD1 or TRBD2 (6 bases each). Looked up from germline, CDR1 is SGHRS and CDR2 is YFSETQ. Trimming pared 4 bases from V and 4 bases from J, leaving 15 bases between. This CDR3 is 14 amino acids long. The CDR3 loop is CASSLVGGTYEQYV. The CDR3 nucleotides are TGCGCCAGCAGCCTGGTGGGGGGCACGTACGAGCAGTACGTC.

This clonotype turned up a few times. V gene TRBV20-1 combines with J gene TRBJ2-2; D unclear. Germline CDR1 and CDR2: DFQATT and SNEGSKA (reference sequence). The V end lost 4 bases, the J end lost 0 bases, and 6 bases lay between the germline ends. The CDR3 consists of 13 residues. CDR3 DNA sequence: TGCAGTGCTACAGATCCGAACACCGGGGAGCTGTTTTTT. Translating gives CSATDPNTGELFF.

This clonotype showed up many times. The chain links TRBV5-1 to TRBJ2-3; D gene unclear. The germline V gene has CDR1 SGHRS and CDR2 YFSETQ. Trimming removed 0 bases from V and 4 bases from J, with 12 bases in between. This CDR3 spans 15 amino acids. The chain's CDR3 is CASSLGPGVPDTQYF. For the CDR3, the DNA is TGCGCCAGCAGCTTGGGGCCGGGCGTCCCAGATACGCAGTATTTT.

V and J are TRBV7-2 and TRBJ1-1, with D possibly matching TRBD1 (5 bases). The V gene's germline CDR1 is SGHTA and CDR2 FQGNSA. The CDR3 is made up of 12 amino acids. Between the trimmed V and J ends, which lost 6 bases and 6 bases, there was a span of 11 bases. The CDR3 DNA reads TGTGCCAGCAGTTATGACAGTCCTGAAGCTTTCTTT. Its protein is CASSYDSPEAFF.

This clonotype was observed at least ten times. The CDR3 here is CASSFLSGANVLTF. In nucleotides, the CDR3 is TGCGCCAGCAGCTTTTTATCTGGGGCCAACGTCCTGACTTTC. The chain has TRBV5-1 and TRBJ2-6; D gene unclear. The CDR3 runs to 14 residues. CDR1 and CDR2 from the germline V gene are SGHRS and YFSETQ. Trimming removed 2 bases at V and 1 base at J, with 4 bases between.

The chain employs TRBV11-2 and TRBJ2-3, with a tentative D call TRBD1 (6 bases). This CDR3 region has 17 residues. Trimming cost V 0 bases and J 3 bases, with 16 bases left between them. CDR1 and CDR2 from the germline V gene are SGHAT and FQNNGV. The CDR3 region has the DNA TGTGCCAGCAGCTTAGACATGGTCAGGGGACGGACAGATACGCAGTATTTT. It specifies CASSLDMVRGRTDTQYF. The whole variable domain, remainder taken from reference TRBV11-2 and TRBJ2-3, is EAGVAQSPRYKIIEKRQSVAFWCNPISGHATLYWYQQILGQGPKLLIQFQNNGVVDDSQLPKDRFSAERLKGVDSTLKIQPAKLEDSAVYLCASSLDMVRGRTDTQYFGPGTRLTVL.

This clonotype was found a few times. The chain couples TRBV11-2 to TRBJ2-5, with 8 bases lining up with TRBD2. Germline V lookup: CDR1 SGHAT, CDR2 FQNNGV. V was clipped by 5 bases and J by 9 bases; unmatched bases: 14. This CDR3 region has 15 residues. The CDR3 here is CASSETTSAGGAQYF. DNA of the CDR3: TGTGCCAGCAGCGAAACGACTAGCGCCGGGGGGGCCCAGTACTTC.

V usage is TRBV20-1 and J usage is TRBJ2-5; TRBD2 aligns across 8 bases. V trimming: 5 bases; J trimming: 9 bases; junction bases outside the gene matches: 17. This CDR3 contains 15 residues. Germline V gene data show CDR1 as DFQATT and CDR2 as SNEGSKA (reference sequence). CDR3: CSAQRHSGEHPAQYF. The CDR3 nucleotides read TGCAGTGCTCAGAGGCATAGCGGGGAGCACCCGGCCCAGTACTTC.

This clonotype was detected many times. The genes are TRBV4-1 and TRBJ2-7, with TRBD1 matching over 9 bases. V shed 6 bases and J 7 bases; nucleotides not matched to a gene: 16. Looked up from germline, CDR1 is MGHRA and CDR2 is YSYEKL. CDR3 size: 16 residues. The CDR3 sequence: CASRRDPGTGLREQYF. In DNA, the CDR3 is TGCGCCAGCAGGAGGGACCCCGGGACAGGGCTAAGGGAGCAGTACTTC.

The rearrangement links TRBV27 to TRBJ1-5, with D possibly matching TRBD1 (5 bases). Trimming pared 6 bases from V and 4 bases from J, leaving 16 bases between. CDR3 length: 15 amino acids. Germline V CDR1 and CDR2: MNHEY, SMNVEV (reference sequence). The CDR3 nucleotides are TGTGCCAGCAGAAGCAGACAGACCCCTAATCAGCCCCAGCATTTT. Protein: CASRSRQTPNQPQHF.

The chain uses TRBV18 and TRBJ1-6; maybe TRBD1 (5 bases). CDR1 and CDR2 from the germline V gene are KGHSH and LQKENI. This CDR3 is 14 amino acids long. V lost 6 bases, J lost 8 bases, and 14 bases lay in between. The CDR3 here is CASSQTGRDSPLHF. CDR3 DNA: TGTGCCAGCTCCCAAACAGGACGGGATTCACCCCTCCACTTT. Combining the CDR3 with reference TRBV18 and TRBJ1-6 gives the whole variable domain NAGVMQNPRHLVRRRGQEARLRCSPMKGHSHVYWYRQLPEEGLKFMVYLQKENIIDESGMPKERFSAEFPKEGPSILRIQQVVRGDSAAYFCASSQTGRDSPLHFGNGTRLTVT.

This chain links TRBV3-1 with TRBJ2-3; a possible D gene is TRBD2 (5 bases). CDR1 and CDR2 from the germline V gene are LGHDT and YNNKEL (reference sequence). CDR3 length: 16 residues. The germline V and J ends were trimmed by 4 bases and 11 bases, with 25 bases remaining between them. CDR3 in DNA: TGTGCCAGCAGCCGAGGCCGTTTAGCGACCGCGTCGGGGCAGTATTTT. This encodes CASSRGRLATASGQYF.

This chain links TRBV18 with TRBJ2-2; D not certain. The V end lost 3 bases, the J end lost 0 bases, and 11 bases lay between the germline ends. The CDR3 spans 16 residues. Germline assignment: CDR1 KGHSH and CDR2 LQKENI. This CDR3 reads CASSPRTDSNTGELFF. DNA of the CDR3: TGTGCCAGCTCACCCCGTACAGATTCGAACACCGGGGAGCTGTTTTTT.

The chain couples TRBV4-3 to TRBJ2-5, with D uncertain. Germline CDR1 reads LGHNA; CDR2 reads YSLEER. This CDR3 comprises 14 residues. Trimming stripped 3 bases from V and 2 bases from J, with 10 bases between. The CDR3 bases are TGCGCCAGCAGCCACCTCTTGCAACAAGAGACCCAGTACTTC. It codes for CASSHLLQQETQYF.

This rearrangement joins TRBV15 to TRBJ2-7; the D is unclear. The CDR3 runs 14 residues. V dropped 5 bases and J dropped 6 bases, with 17 bases sitting between them. Germline V CDR1 and CDR2: LNHNV, YYDKDF (reference sequence). CDR3 nucleotide sequence: TGTGCCACCAGCGGGCGTTCGGCCTCCGGCGAGCAGTACTTC. As protein: CATSGRSASGEQYF.

This sequence joins TRBV4-2 and TRBJ2-7, with TRBD2 as a possible D gene (5 bases). This CDR3 has 14 residues. The V gene lost 4 bases and the J gene lost 0 bases, with 10 bases spanning the gap. Germline V CDR1 and CDR2: LGHNA, YNFKEQ. The CDR3 sequence: CASSPTRGSYEQYV. For the CDR3, the DNA is TGTGCCAGCAGCCCCACCCGGGGCTCCTACGAGCAGTACGTC.

There are many counts of this clonotype. The gene calls are TRBV5-1 and TRBJ1-1; no definite D call. Germline-derived CDR1 and CDR2 are SGHRS and YFSETQ. The V end lost 4 bases, the J end lost 0 bases, and 7 bases lay between the germline ends. The CDR3 totals 13 residues. The CDR3 spells CASSPEVNTEAFF. The CDR3 DNA follows: TGCGCCAGCAGCCCCGAGGTGAACACTGAAGCTTTCTTT.

This chain uses TRBV7-9 with TRBJ1-1; 11 bases agree with TRBD1. CDR3 size: 17 residues. Germline V lookup: CDR1 SEHNR, CDR2 FQNEAQ (reference sequence). Trimming cost V 5 bases and J 5 bases; bases outside gene matches: 13. CDR3 in amino acids: CASSHPGQGAVRTEAFF. CDR3 nucleotides: TGTGCCAGCAGCCATCCTGGACAGGGGGCAGTGCGGACTGAAGCTTTCTTT.

This clonotype was recorded at least ten times. The chain uses TRBV3-1 and TRBJ2-1; D gene unclear. The CDR3 runs to 12 residues. CDR1 is LGHDT, CDR2 YNNKEL, per germline (reference sequence). Between the trimmed V and J ends, which lost 5 bases and 9 bases, there was a span of 11 bases. The CDR3 sequence: CASSASLSEQFF. The CDR3 coding sequence is TGTGCCAGCAGCGCTAGTTTATCTGAGCAGTTCTTC.

This clonotype was seen a handful of times. The chain recombines TRBV7-8 with TRBJ2-7; D gene unclear. This CDR3 is built from 13 residues. CDR1 and CDR2 (germline): SGHVS, FQNEAQ. Trimming cost V 1 base and J 2 bases, with 6 bases left between them. CDR3 sequence: CASSLDPAYEQYF. The CDR3 coding sequence is TGTGCCAGCAGCTTAGATCCGGCCTACGAGCAGTACTTC.

The sample holds a few counts of this clonotype. The genes are TRBV11-2 and TRBJ1-1, with D hard to call. The germline CDR1 and CDR2 sequences are SGHAT and FQNNGV. The CDR3 is 13 residues long. Trimming removed 5 bases at V and 5 bases at J, with 12 bases between. The DNA of the CDR3 is TGTGCCAGCAGCCCTAGTCCGGGGACTGAAGCTTTCTTT. Translating gives CASSPSPGTEAFF.

The chain joins TRBV28 to TRBJ2-2, with D tentatively TRBD1 (5 bases). The V gene's germline CDR1 is MDHEN and CDR2 SYDVKM. V gave up 3 bases and J gave up 6 bases, with 11 bases separating them. This CDR3 contains 14 residues. Here the CDR3 reads CASSFARAAGELFF. CDR3 sequence (DNA): TGTGCCAGCAGTTTTGCCAGGGCGGCCGGGGAGCTGTTTTTT.

The chain is built from TRBV12-3 or TRBV12-4 and TRBJ2-5, with D hard to call. The germline V and J ends were trimmed by 8 bases and 5 bases, with 15 bases remaining between them. This CDR3 contains 13 residues. CDR3 in DNA: TGTGCCAGCTCTAAGGGATTCGGGGAGACCCAGTACTTC. Translated: CASSKGFGETQYF.

This chain links TRBV12-3 or TRBV12-4 with TRBJ1-1; 8 bases are shared with TRBD1. The CDR3 consists of 14 residues. The J segment lost 1 base and the V segment lost 5 bases, leaving 3 bases of the junction unmatched. In nucleotides, the CDR3 is TGTGCCAGCAGTGGAGGACAGGGGAACACTGAAGCTTTCTTT. Translation gives CASSGGQGNTEAFF.

This clonotype was seen ten or more times. The chain is built from TRBV5-1 and TRBJ1-2; no reliable D call. Trimming cost V 0 bases and J 1 base, with 16 bases left between them. The CDR3 contains 17 residues. CDR1 and CDR2 (germline): SGHRS, YFSETQ. The DNA for the CDR3 is TGCGCCAGCAGCTTGGGACCCCTCTCGACTTTTAACTATGGCTACACCTTC. It yields the protein CASSLGPLSTFNYGYTF.

This clonotype came up a few times. The chain recombines TRBV5-4 with TRBJ2-1, with D possibly matching TRBD2 (5 bases). V lost 4 bases, J lost 10 bases, and 12 bases lay in between. The CDR3 sequence is 12 residues long. The germline V gene has CDR1 SGHNT and CDR2 YYREEE (reference sequence). In DNA form, the CDR3 reads TGTGCCAGCAGCATCCGGGATCTAGAGCAGTTCTTC. Protein: CASSIRDLEQFF.

The V call is TRBV12-3 or TRBV12-4, the J call TRBJ1-5; D gene unclear. This CDR3 is built from 15 residues. The V end was cut by 7 bases, the J end by 6 bases, with 19 bases between. CDR3 sequence reads: CASTLEEEMGQPQHF. CDR3 nucleotide sequence: TGTGCCAGCACCCTCGAAGAGGAAATGGGTCAGCCCCAGCATTTT.